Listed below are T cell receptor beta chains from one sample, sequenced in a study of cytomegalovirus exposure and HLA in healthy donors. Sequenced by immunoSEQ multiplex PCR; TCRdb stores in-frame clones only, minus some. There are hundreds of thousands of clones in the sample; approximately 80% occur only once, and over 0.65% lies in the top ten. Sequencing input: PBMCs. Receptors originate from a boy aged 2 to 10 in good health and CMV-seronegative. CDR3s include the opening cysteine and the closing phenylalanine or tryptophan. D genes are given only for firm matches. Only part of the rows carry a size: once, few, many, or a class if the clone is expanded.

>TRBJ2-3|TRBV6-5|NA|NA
TGTGCCAGCAGTTCCGGGGGACGGTCGCAGTATTTT
CASSSGGRSQYF
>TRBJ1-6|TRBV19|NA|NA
TGTGCCAGTAAACTGTCAGGGGTGATCTCACCCCTCCACTTT
CASKLSGVISPLHF
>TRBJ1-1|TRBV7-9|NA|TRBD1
TGTGCCAGCAGCAACGACAGGGGGCGGATGAACACTGAAGCTTTCTTT
CASSNDRGRMNTEAFF
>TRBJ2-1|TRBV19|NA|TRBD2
TGTGCCAGTAGTACCGCGGGGGGCCAGGCGGGTGGTGAGCAGTTCTTC
CASSTAGGQAGGEQFF
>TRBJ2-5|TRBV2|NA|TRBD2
TGTGCCAGCAGTACCCCCCCGGGGGTAGCGGGGGGCCAAGAGACCCAGTACTTC
CASSTPPGVAGGQETQYF
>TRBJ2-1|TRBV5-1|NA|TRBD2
TGCGCCAGCAGCCAGGGGACTAGCGGGGGGGCTGTCTACAATGAGCAGTTCTTC
CASSQGTSGGAVYNEQFF
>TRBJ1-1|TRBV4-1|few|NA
TGCGCCAGCAGCCAAGTCCAGGGGAAGGCTGAAGCTTTCTTT
CASSQVQGKAEAFF
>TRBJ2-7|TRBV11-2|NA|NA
TGTGCCAGCAGCTTAGAACTCCACTCCTACGAGCAGTACTTC
CASSLELHSYEQYF
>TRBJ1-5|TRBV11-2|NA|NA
TGTGCCAGCAGCTTAGAATTCAGTAGCAATCAGCCCCAGCATTTT
CASSLEFSSNQPQHF
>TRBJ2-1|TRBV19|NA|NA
TGTGCCAGTAGTATCGTACCGGCGGGTCCTTTCTACAATGAGCAGTTCTTC
CASSIVPAGPFYNEQFF
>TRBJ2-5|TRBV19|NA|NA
TGTGCCAGTAGTATAGCAGGGGGGCAAGAGACCCAGTACTTC
CASSIAGGQETQYF
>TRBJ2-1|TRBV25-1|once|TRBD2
TGTGCCAGCACCACTAGCGGGGGGAGCAATGAGCAGTTCTTC
CASTTSGGSNEQFF
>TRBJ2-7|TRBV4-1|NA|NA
TGCGCCAGCAGCCAACCCAGGACACTTACCTACGAGCAGTACTTC
CASSQPRTLTYEQYF
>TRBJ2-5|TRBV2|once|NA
TGTGCCAGCAGTCAGATAAAGTCGGAGACCCAGTACTTC
CASSQIKSETQYF
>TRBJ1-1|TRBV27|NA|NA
TGTGCCAGCAGTTTATTCGCGGGGGGCAGGGGATGTGAAGCTTTCTTT
CASSLFAGGRGCEAFF
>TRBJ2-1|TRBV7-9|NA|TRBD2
TGTGCCAGCAGCCTCGAGCGGGGCCTCTACAATGAGCAGTTCTTC
CASSLERGLYNEQFF
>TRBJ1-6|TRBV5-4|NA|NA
TGTGCCAGCAGCTTGGGGGCAGGGGAAAATTCACCCCTCCACTTT
CASSLGAGENSPLHF
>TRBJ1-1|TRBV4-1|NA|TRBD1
TGCGCCAGCAGACAACAGGGGGCAGGCACTGAAGCTTTCTTT
CASRQQGAGTEAFF
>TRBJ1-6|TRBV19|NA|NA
TGTGCCAGTAGTATAGGGCCAGGGAATAATTCACCCCTCCACTTT
CASSIGPGNNSPLHF